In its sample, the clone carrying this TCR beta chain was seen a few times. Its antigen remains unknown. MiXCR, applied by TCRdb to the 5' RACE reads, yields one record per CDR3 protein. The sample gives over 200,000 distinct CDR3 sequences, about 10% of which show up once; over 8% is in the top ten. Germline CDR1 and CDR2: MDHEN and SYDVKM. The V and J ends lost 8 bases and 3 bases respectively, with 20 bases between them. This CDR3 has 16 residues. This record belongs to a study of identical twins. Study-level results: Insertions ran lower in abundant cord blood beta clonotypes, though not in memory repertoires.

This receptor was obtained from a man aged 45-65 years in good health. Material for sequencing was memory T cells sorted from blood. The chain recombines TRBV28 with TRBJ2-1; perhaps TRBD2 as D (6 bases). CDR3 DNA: TGTGCCAGCGATGCCACTACGGGACTCAACTACAATGAGCAGTTCTTC. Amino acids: CASDATTGLNYNEQFF.